The clone carrying this TCR beta chain was seen more than once but under ten times. Its antigen is unidentified. The entry originates in a study of CD8+ T cells in alopecia areata. Study-level points and caveats: Administration of tofacitinib significantly diminished scalp clonality and expanded CD8+ clones within the top 100.

It was cDNA, reverse transcribed from extracted RNA, that served as the sequencing template. Assay used: immunoSEQ multiplex PCR; TCRdb lists only in-frame clones, some missing. Of over 200,000 clones in the sample, around 65% were seen once. Looked up from germline, CDR1 is SQVTM and CDR2 is ANQGSEA. The CDR3 has 13 amino acids. V was pared by 1 base and J by 4 bases, with 1 base of the junction left unmatched. Treatment in this sample: oral pan-JAK inhibitor, 5-10 mg twice daily. J is TRBJ2-4 and V is TRBV29-1; 7 nucleotides line up with TRBD1. The receptor was isolated from a human donor with alopecia areata. Sequenced material: CD4+ T cells sorted from blood, taken at week 4, from a patient treated with tofacitinib. The CDR3 sequence is CSVEAQGKNIQYF. The CDR3 region has the DNA TGCAGCGTTGAAGCACAGGGGAAAAACATTCAGTACTTC.